Shown below are 13 T cell receptor beta chains from a single sample sequenced in a study of PD-1 blockade in mismatch repair-deficient tumors. Measured with immunoSEQ multiplex PCR; TCRdb has only the in-frame clones, and not every one. The sample holds 50,000 or so clones; over 75% are singletons and the top ten take roughly 3.3%. The input for sequencing was PBMCs, taken before pembrolizumab treatment. These receptors originate from an adult with mismatch repair-deficient cancer.

The chain couples TRBV5-1 to TRBJ2-7, with 9 bases aligning to TRBD2. V was clipped by 0 bases and J by 9 bases; unmatched bases: 10. The CDR3 runs to 15 residues. Germline lookup yields CDR1 SGHRS and CDR2 YFSETQ. The CDR3 spells CASSLGGVTSGAQYF. CDR3 sequence (DNA): TGCGCCAGCAGCTTGGGTGGGGTGACTAGCGGAGCGCAGTACTTC. The full variable domain, in which reference TRBV5-1 and TRBJ2-7 provide the parts outside the CDR3, is KAGVTQTPRYLIKTRGQQVTLSCSPISGHRSVSWYQQTPGQGLQFLFEYFSETQRNKGNFPGRFSGRQFSNSRSEMNVSTLELGDSALYLCASSLGGVTSGAQYFGPGTRLTVT.

The chain combines TRBV9 with TRBJ1-5; D gene uncertain. V shed 5 bases and J shed 3 bases, with 12 bases lying between them. The CDR3 is 14 residues long. Germline V gene data show CDR1 as SGDLS and CDR2 as YYNGEE. CDR3 DNA sequence: TGTGCCAGCAGTGGGATGGGGTCCAATCAGCCCCAGCATTTT. Amino acid sequence: CASSGMGSNQPQHF.

The V gene is TRBV9, the J gene TRBJ2-3; unclear D gene. Germline-derived CDR1 and CDR2 are SGDLS and YYNGEE. There are 15 residues in the CDR3. Trimming removed 4 bases from V and 4 bases from J, with 16 bases in between. CDR3 nucleotide sequence: TGTGCCAGCAGCCCCCAAGCTAGTCGGGCAGATACGCAGTATTTT. This encodes CASSPQASRADTQYF.

The chain combines TRBV11-2 with TRBJ2-7; 13 nucleotides match TRBD2. This CDR3 contains 18 residues. Germline CDR1 is SGHAT and CDR2 is FQNNGV. V shed 5 bases and J 0 bases; nucleotides not matched to a gene: 10. The CDR3: CASSTGTSGTSFSYEQYF. The CDR3 DNA sequence: TGTGCCAGCAGCACCGGGACTAGCGGGACATCCTTCTCCTACGAGCAGTACTTC.

The J gene is TRBJ2-4, the V gene TRBV5-1; weak D call: TRBD1 (5 bases). This CDR3 has 15 amino acids. Germline V gene data show CDR1 as SGHRS and CDR2 as YFSETQ. Trimming pared 1 base from V and 3 bases from J, leaving 11 bases between. The CDR3 spells CASSLLGDNKNIQYF. The DNA for the CDR3 is TGCGCCAGCAGCTTGTTAGGGGATAACAAAAACATTCAGTACTTC.

The chain has TRBV27 and TRBJ2-1, with D uncertain. The CDR3 is 12 residues long. Trimming left V 3 bases short and J 8 bases short, with 8 bases between. Germline lookup yields CDR1 MNHEY and CDR2 SMNVEV (reference sequence). CDR3 loop: CASSLDLYEQFF. The CDR3 DNA follows: TGTGCCAGCAGTTTGGATCTGTATGAGCAGTTCTTC.

The chain employs TRBV5-1 and TRBJ1-4; perhaps TRBD1 as D (6 bases). Germline CDR1 SGHRS, CDR2 YFSETQ. The CDR3 runs 15 residues. With 6 bases removed from V and 5 bases from J, the gap between germline ends came to 17 bases. CDR3 loop: CASTRRGGENEKLFF. The CDR3 region has the DNA TGCGCCAGCACCCGGAGGGGGGGCGAGAATGAAAAACTGTTTTTT.

The chain combines TRBV7-9 with TRBJ1-1; D not resolved. With 4 bases removed from V and 1 base from J, the gap between germline ends came to 7 bases. The CDR3 has 13 amino acids. CDR1 is SEHNR and CDR2 is FQNEAQ in the germline V gene (reference sequence). This CDR3 reads CASSSPGNTEAFF. CDR3 coding DNA: TGTGCCAGCAGCTCTCCAGGGAACACTGAAGCTTTCTTT.

The rearrangement links TRBV9 to TRBJ1-1; D call uncertain. The germline CDR1 and CDR2 sequences are SGDLS and YYNGEE. Trimming pared 0 bases from V and 5 bases from J, leaving 14 bases between. The CDR3 runs to 15 residues. The CDR3 nucleotides read TGTGCCAGCAGCGTAGAACCGGGGTTGACGACTGAAGCTTTCTTT. Amino acids: CASSVEPGLTTEAFF.

The CDR3 DNA follows: TGTGCCAGTAGTACGACTAGCGGGAGATACAGCGAGCAGTACTTC. It encodes CASSTTSGRYSEQYF. This chain links TRBV19 with TRBJ2-7; 12 positions match TRBD2. This CDR3 comprises 15 residues. Germline lookup yields CDR1 LNHDA and CDR2 SQIVND (reference sequence). The junction had 7 bases not matched to a gene; V was cut back by 4 bases and J by 6 bases.

A single count supports this clone. The gene calls are TRBV9 and TRBJ2-7; D may be TRBD2 (6 bases). V gave up 0 bases and J gave up 2 bases, with 12 bases separating them. CDR1 and CDR2 from the germline V gene are SGDLS and YYNGEE. The CDR3 is 15 residues long. The CDR3 loop is CASSVGASAPYEQYF. As DNA, the CDR3 is TGTGCCAGCAGCGTAGGGGCTAGCGCACCCTACGAGCAGTACTTC. Full variable domain (outside the CDR3, taken from reference TRBV9 and TRBJ2-7): DSGVTQTPKHLITATGQRVTLRCSPRSGDLSVYWYQQSLDQGLQFLIQYYNGEERAKGNILERFSAQQFPDLHSELNLSSLELGDSALYFCASSVGASAPYEQYFGPGTRLTVT.

This chain's CDR3 is CASSITGTGNTEAFF. CDR3 sequence (DNA): TGTGCCAGCAGCATAACCGGGACAGGGAACACTGAAGCTTTCTTT. V gene TRBV9 combines with J gene TRBJ1-1; the match to TRBD1 covers 8 bases. CDR3 size: 15 residues. CDR1 and CDR2 (germline): SGDLS, YYNGEE. V dropped 4 bases and J dropped 1; count of bases not matched to a gene: 6.

The chain uses TRBV14 and TRBJ2-5; the match to TRBD1 covers 12 bases. The germline CDR1 and CDR2 sequences are SGHDN and FVKESK. Unmatched junction bases numbered 8, after V lost 5 bases and J lost 4 bases. The CDR3 covers 16 residues. The CDR3 region has the DNA TGTGCCAGCAGCGTACGCGGGACAGGGGGCGCAGAGACCCAGTACTTC. Residues: CASSVRGTGGAETQYF.